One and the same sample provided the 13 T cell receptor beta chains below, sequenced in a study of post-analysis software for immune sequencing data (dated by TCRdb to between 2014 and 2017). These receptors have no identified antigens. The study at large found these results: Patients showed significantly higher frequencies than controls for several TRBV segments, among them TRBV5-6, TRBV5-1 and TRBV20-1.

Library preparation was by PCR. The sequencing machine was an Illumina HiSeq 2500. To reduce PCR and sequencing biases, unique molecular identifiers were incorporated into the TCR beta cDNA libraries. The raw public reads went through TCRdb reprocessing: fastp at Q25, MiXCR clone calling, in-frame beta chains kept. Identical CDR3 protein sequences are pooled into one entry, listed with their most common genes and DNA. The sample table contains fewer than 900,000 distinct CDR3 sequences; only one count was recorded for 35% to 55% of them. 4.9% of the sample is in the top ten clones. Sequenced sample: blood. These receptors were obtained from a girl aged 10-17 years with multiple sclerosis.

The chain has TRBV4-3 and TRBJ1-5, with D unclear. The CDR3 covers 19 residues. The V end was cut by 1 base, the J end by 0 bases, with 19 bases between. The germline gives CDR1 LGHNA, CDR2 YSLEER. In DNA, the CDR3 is TGCGCCAGCAGCCAAGTTAACCCCATGACACGGATTAGCAATCAGCCCCAGCATTTT. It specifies CASSQVNPMTRISNQPQHF.

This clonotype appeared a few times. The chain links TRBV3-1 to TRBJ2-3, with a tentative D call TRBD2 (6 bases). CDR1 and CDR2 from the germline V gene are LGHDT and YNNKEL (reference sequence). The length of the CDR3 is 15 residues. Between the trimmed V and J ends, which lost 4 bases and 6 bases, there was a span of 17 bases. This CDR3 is CASSLRGVGGDTQYF. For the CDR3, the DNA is TGTGCCAGCAGCCTGCGAGGGGTTGGAGGGGATACGCAGTATTTT.

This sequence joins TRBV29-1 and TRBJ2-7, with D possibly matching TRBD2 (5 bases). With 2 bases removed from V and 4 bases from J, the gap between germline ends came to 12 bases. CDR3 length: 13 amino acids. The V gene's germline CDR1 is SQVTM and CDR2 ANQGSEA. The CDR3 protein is CSVEIRGKYEQYF. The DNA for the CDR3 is TGCAGCGTTGAAATACGAGGGAAATACGAGCAGTACTTC.

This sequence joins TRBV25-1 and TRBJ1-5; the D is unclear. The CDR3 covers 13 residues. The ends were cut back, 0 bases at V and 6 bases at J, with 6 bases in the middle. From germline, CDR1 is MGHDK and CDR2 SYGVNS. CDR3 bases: TGTGCCAGCAGTGAATATGGTGCTCAGCCCCAGCATTTT. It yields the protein CASSEYGAQPQHF.

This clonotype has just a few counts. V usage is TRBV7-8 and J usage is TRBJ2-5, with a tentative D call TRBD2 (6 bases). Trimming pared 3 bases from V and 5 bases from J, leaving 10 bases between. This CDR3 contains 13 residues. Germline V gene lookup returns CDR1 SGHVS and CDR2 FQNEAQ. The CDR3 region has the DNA TGTGCCAGCAGCTTCGGGGAGGTCGAGACCCAGTACTTC. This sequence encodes CASSFGEVETQYF.

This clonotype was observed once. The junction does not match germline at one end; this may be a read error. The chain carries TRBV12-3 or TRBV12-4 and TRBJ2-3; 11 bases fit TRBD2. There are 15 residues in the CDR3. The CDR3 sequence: CASSSQTSGADAQYF. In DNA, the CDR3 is TGTGCCAGCAGTTCCCAGACTAGCGGGGCAGATGCGCAGTATTTT.

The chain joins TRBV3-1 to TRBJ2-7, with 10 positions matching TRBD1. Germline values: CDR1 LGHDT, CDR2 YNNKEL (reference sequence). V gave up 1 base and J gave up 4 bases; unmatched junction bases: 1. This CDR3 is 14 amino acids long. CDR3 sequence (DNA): TGTGCCAGCAGCCAAGGGGACAGGGGTTACGAGCAGTACTTC. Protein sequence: CASSQGDRGYEQYF.

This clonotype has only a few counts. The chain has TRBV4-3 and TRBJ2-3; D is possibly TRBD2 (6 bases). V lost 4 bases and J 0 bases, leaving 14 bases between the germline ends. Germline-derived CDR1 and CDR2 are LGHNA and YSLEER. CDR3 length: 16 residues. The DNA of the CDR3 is TGCGCCAGCAGCCCAGAGGGACTCCCTAGCACAGATACGCAGTATTTT. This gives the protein CASSPEGLPSTDTQYF.

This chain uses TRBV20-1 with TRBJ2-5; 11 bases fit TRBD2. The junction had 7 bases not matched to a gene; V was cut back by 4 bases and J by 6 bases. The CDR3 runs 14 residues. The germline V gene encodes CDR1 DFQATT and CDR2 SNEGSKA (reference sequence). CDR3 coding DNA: TGCAGTGCTACGCAACTAGCGGGAGTTCAGACCCAGTACTTC. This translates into CSATQLAGVQTQYF.

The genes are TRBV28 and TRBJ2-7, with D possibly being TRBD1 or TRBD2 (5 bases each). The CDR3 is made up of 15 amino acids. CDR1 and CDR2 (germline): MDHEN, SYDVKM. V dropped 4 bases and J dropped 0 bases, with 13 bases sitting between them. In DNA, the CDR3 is TGTGCCAGCAGTTCCGGGACGGCTTTCTCCTACGAGCAGTACTTC. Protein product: CASSSGTAFSYEQYF.

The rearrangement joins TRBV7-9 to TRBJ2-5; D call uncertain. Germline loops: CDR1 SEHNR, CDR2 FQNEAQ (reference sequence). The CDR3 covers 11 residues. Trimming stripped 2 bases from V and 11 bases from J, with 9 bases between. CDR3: CASSLRQEQYF. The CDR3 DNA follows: TGTGCCAGCAGCTTACGGCAGGAGCAGTACTTC.

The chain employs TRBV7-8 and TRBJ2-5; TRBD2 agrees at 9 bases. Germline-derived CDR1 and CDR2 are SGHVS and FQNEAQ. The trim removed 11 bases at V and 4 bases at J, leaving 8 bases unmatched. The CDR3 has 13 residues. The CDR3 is CAVGREGGETQYF. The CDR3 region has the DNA TGTGCCGTCGGGCGGGAGGGGGGAGAGACCCAGTACTTC.

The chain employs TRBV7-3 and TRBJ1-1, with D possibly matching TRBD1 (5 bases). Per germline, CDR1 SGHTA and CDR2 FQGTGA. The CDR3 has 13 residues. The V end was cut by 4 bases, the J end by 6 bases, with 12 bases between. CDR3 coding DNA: TGTGCCAGCAGCTCCGGGACGGAGGCTGAAGCTTTCTTT. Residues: CASSSGTEAEAFF.